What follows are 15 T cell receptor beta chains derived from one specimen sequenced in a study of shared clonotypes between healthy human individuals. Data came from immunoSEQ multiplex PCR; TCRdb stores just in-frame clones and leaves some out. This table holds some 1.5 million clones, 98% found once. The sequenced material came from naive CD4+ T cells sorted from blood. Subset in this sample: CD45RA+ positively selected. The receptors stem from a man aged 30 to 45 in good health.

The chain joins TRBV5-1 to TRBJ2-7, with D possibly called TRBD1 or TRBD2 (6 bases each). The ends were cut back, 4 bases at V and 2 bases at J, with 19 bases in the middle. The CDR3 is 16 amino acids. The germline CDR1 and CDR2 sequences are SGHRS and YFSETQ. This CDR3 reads CASSGGVGGHPYEQYF. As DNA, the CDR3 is TGCGCCAGCAGCGGAGGGGTCGGGGGACACCCCTACGAGCAGTACTTC.

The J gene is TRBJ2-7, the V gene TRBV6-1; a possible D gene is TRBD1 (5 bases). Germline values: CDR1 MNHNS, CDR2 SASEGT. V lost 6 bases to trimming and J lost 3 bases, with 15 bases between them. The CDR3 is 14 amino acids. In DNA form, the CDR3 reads TGTGCCAGCAGGAAGACAGAACAGTTCTACGAGCAGTACTTC. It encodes CASRKTEQFYEQYF.

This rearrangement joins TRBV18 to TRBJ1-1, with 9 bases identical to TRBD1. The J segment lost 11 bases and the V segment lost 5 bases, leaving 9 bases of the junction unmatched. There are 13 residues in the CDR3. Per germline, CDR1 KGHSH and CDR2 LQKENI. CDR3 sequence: CASSSTGGRAAFF. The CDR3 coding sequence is TGTGCCAGCTCATCGACAGGGGGACGGGCGGCTTTCTTT.

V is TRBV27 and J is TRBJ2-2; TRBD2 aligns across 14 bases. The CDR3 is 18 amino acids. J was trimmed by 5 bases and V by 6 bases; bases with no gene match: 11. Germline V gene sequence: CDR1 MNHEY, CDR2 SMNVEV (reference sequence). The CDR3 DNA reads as TGTGCCAGCAGAGGCTTCGGACTAGCGGGAGGAGGAACCGGGGAGCTGTTTTTT. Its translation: CASRGFGLAGGGTGELFF.

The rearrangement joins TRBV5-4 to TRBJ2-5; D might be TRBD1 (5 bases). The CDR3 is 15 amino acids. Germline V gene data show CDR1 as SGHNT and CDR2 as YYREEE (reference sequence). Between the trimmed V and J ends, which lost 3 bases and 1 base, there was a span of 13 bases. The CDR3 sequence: CASSSADRTQETQYF. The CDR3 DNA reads TGTGCCAGCAGCTCCGCAGACAGAACCCAAGAGACCCAGTACTTC.

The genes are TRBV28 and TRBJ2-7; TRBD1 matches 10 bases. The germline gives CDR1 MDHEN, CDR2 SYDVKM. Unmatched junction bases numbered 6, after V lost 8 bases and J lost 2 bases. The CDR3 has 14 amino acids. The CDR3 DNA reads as TGTGCCAGCCTGGGACAGGGGATAGCCTACGAGCAGTACTTC. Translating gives CASLGQGIAYEQYF.

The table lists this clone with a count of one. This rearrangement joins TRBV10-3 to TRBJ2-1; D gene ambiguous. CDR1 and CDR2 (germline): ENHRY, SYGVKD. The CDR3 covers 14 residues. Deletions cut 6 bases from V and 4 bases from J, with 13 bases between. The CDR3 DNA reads TGTGCCATCAGGGAGACAAAAGCTTACAATGAGCAGTTCTTC. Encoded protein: CAIRETKAYNEQFF.

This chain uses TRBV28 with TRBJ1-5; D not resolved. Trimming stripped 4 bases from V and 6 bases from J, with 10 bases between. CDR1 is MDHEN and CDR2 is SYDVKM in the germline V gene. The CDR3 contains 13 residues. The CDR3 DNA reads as TGTGCCAGCAGTTCGGGCCGGCTTCAGCCCCAGCATTTT. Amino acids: CASSSGRLQPQHF.

Here the CDR3 reads CASSLDGGGNEKLFF. CDR3 coding DNA: TGTGCCAGCAGCTTGGACGGGGGCGGGAATGAAAAACTGTTTTTT. V gene TRBV7-2 combines with J gene TRBJ1-4, with a weak D call TRBD1 (6 bases). V was clipped by 3 bases and J by 5 bases, with 13 bases between them. Germline values: CDR1 SGHTA, CDR2 FQGNSA. This CDR3 has 15 amino acids.

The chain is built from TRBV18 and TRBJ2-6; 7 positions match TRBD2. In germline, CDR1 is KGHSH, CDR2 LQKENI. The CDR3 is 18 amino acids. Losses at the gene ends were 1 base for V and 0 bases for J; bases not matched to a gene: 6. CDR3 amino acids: CASSPLASGNSGANVLTF. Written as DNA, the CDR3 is TGTGCCAGCTCACCACTAGCTAGCGGAAACTCTGGGGCCAACGTCCTGACTTTC.

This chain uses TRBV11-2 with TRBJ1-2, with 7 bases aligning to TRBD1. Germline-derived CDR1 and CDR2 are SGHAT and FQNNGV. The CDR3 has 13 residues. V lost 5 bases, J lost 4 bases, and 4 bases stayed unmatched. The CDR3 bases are TGTGCCAGCAGCGAGGGACAGCTCTATGGCTACACCTTC. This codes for CASSEGQLYGYTF.

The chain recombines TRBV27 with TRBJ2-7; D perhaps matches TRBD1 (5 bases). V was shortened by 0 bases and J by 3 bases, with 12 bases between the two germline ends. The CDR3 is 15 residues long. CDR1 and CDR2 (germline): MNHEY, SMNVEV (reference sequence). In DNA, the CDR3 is TGTGCCAGCAGTTTATCGTGGCAGGGTAACTACGAGCAGTACTTC. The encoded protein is CASSLSWQGNYEQYF.

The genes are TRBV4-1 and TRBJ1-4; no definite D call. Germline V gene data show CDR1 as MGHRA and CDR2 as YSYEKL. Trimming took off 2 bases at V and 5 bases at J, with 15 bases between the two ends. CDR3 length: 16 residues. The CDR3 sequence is CASSQSPGRGNEKLFF. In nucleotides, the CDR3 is TGCGCCAGCAGCCAATCTCCAGGTCGTGGGAATGAAAAACTGTTTTTT.

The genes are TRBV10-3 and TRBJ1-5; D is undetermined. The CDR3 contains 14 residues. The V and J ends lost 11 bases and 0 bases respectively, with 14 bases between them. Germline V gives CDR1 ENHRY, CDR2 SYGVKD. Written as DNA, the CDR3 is TGTGCCGCTGCGGGCCTTTATAGCAATCAGCCCCAGCATTTT. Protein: CAAAGLYSNQPQHF.

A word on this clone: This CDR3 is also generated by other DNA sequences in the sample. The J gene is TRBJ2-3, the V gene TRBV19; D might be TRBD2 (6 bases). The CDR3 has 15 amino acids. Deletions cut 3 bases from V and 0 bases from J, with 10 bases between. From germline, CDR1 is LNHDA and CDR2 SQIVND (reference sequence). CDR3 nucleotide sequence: TGTGCCAGTAGTATCGGGGGAGGTAGCACAGATACGCAGTATTTT. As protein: CASSIGGGSTDTQYF.